This TCR beta chain derives from a study of shared clonotypes between healthy human individuals. All of the donors resided in Nashville, Tennessee, and each was a Caucasian adult. Germline CDR1 and CDR2: SGHAT and FQNNGV. This CDR3 has 14 residues. Trimming took off 5 bases at V and 4 bases at J, with 14 bases between the two ends. Generated by immunoSEQ multiplex PCR, the TCRdb table keeps only in-frame clones and is missing some. Among a few hundred thousand clones listed, around 70% were seen once. Sequences were obtained from memory CD4+ T cells sorted from blood. The subset is: CD45RA-negative fraction. The TCR was taken from a man younger than 45 in good health. The chain couples TRBV11-2 to TRBJ1-1, with a weak D call TRBD1 (5 bases). The CDR3 region has the DNA TGTGCCAGCAGCCGAGGGGCTGATCGCACTGAAGCTTTCTTT. Translation: CASSRGADRTEAFF.